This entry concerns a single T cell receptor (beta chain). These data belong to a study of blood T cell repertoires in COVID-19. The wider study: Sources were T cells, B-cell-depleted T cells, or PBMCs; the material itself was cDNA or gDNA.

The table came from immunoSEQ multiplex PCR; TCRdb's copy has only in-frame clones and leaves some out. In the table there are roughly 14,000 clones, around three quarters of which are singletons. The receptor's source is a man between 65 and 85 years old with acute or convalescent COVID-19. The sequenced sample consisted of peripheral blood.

The CDR3 loop reads CASSLGGGGETQYF. The CDR3 DNA reads as TGTGCCAGCAGCTTAGGGGGGGGCGGAGAGACCCAGTACTTC. The V call is TRBV7-2, the J call TRBJ2-5; possible D gene TRBD2, 7 bases. V was pared by 1 base and J by 4 bases, with 10 bases between. The CDR3 extends over 14 amino acids. The germline gives CDR1 SGHTA, CDR2 FQGNSA.